The T cell receptor beta chain described here comes from a study of the immune and genomic landscape of osteosarcoma (dated by TCRdb to the early 2020s). Study-level background: The overall cohort comprised 48 pediatric and adult patients with high-grade osteosarcoma, with a median age at diagnosis of approximately 29 years (range roughly 5-81). Osteosarcoma specimens were profiled with whole genome, RNA and T-cell receptor sequencing plus immunohistochemistry and reverse phase protein arrays so that immunogenic potential could be defined. In the overall cohort, roughly 60% of patients were male, and localized disease at diagnosis was presented by about 78% of patients. To characterize the osteosarcoma immunogenomic landscape, the TCR sequencing results were combined with transcriptome, protein array and immunostaining data. Poor-risk disease was overrepresented in the cohort, as 73% of patients had an unfavorable pathologic response to standard therapy and under 70% were deceased. A couple of samples from the same tumor site were contributed by each of three patients. The study aimed to explain the limited clinical activity of immune checkpoint inhibitors in osteosarcoma.

What the authors observed across the whole study: No statistical method determined sample size because osteosarcoma is rare and all possible samples were collected. Matched blood was collected from only a couple of patients, alongside the frozen tumor specimens. Clonality benchmarks were derived from external normal skin and healthy peripheral blood data rather than from matched normal tissue. Overall, productive TCR clonality was low, with a mean of 0.09 and a maximum of 0.3, which suggests limited clonal expansion of T cells. Higher TCR productive clonality was observed in the immune-hot C3 cluster than in the cold C1 cluster, although TCR productive clonality remained low overall. In five cases a single hyperexpanded clone dominated the repertoire, and each of those five cases had fewer than 100 T-cell clonotypes.

TCR beta chain CDR3 regions were immunosequenced using the ImmunoSEQ Assay (Adaptive Biotechnologies). On the study's bioinformatics: TCRB rearrangements, read counts, read proportions and gene usage were exported through the ImmunoSEQ Analyzer platform. T-cell clonality was calculated on productive rearrangements as 1 minus Pielou's evenness. Clonal space homeostasis binned clonotypes as rare, small, medium, large or hyperexpanded (0.01 to 1 of the repertoire). TCR productive clonality was compared across immune clusters C1, C2 and C3 using the Wilcoxon rank sum test. TCRdb re-hosts the immuneACCESS table, in-frame sequences only. Its copies lack some clones; in the studies checked, an unresolved V gene accounts for under half of them, and the cause for the rest is not known. The DNA was the basis for D and trimming; V, J and clone size are from that table. The sample table holds about 390 clones, of which roughly 74% were seen once. The ten largest account for roughly 15% of the sample.

As to this clone: This clone's antigen is unknown. No clone much larger than this one lies a single base away; base qualities are absent.

Relative to germline, V is missing 8 bases and J is missing 2 bases, with 4 bases of the junction outside any gene match. Reading the germline V gene gives CDR1 SGHTA and CDR2 FQGNSA. The CDR3 runs 13 residues from the cysteine to the phenylalanine. The CDR3 DNA has 39 bases and is translated from base 1. The tumors sampled were post-treatment primary, local recurrence and metastasis specimens taken from patients with a poor prognosis. The metastasis specimens were resected osteosarcoma lung metastases that had been frozen. This clonotype was obtained from a man aged 18 to 29 with osteosarcoma. The age is the age at diagnosis. This sequence uses TRBV7-2 and TRBJ2-3; 7 nucleotides in the junction match TRBD2. The sequencing sample was made of metastatic tumor tissue from the lung. The cell subset or site tag for this specimen amounts to: lung metastasis of osteosarcoma. The DNA reads as follows: TGTGCCAGCTTGGCGGGAGCCACAGATACGCAGTATTTT. Its protein is CASLAGATDTQYF.